These 21 T cell receptor beta chains were sequenced from one sample in a study of early T cells in non-severe SARS-CoV-2 infection. TCRdb reprocessed the 5' RACE reads with MiXCR, giving one entry per CDR3 protein. Of some 60,000 distinct CDR3 sequences listed, over 7.5% were seen once; the top ten hold 8.5% to 9.5%. What was sequenced was whole blood. All receptors derive from an adult who was a healthcare worker with PCR-confirmed SARS-CoV-2 infection or an uninfected control (not recorded which).

In its sample, this clonotype was seen many times. The CDR3 is CASSFAWIVSNQPQHF. The DNA of the CDR3 is TGTGCCAGCAGTTTCGCTTGGATCGTTAGCAATCAGCCCCAGCATTTT. This sequence joins TRBV6-2 or TRBV6-3 and TRBJ1-5, with D unclear. The CDR3 is made up of 16 amino acids. Trimming left V 4 bases short and J 0 bases short, with 13 bases between. Germline CDR1 and CDR2: MNHEY and SVGEGT.

In its sample, this clonotype was seen many times. This chain's CDR3 is CATSDPSGGGGRETQYF. The CDR3 DNA reads TGTGCCACCAGTGATCCCTCCGGGGGAGGGGGCCGCGAGACCCAGTACTTC. The chain carries TRBV24-1 and TRBJ2-5, with D perhaps matching TRBD1 or TRBD2 (7 bases each). The CDR3 is 17 amino acids. V was trimmed by 3 bases and J by 5 bases, leaving 21 bases between them. The germline V gene encodes CDR1 KGHDR and CDR2 SFDVKD.

This clonotype was counted only a few times. This rearrangement joins TRBV5-1 to TRBJ2-1; TRBD1 might be the D (6 bases). The germline gives CDR1 SGHRS, CDR2 YFSETQ. V was pared by 4 bases and J by 5 bases, with 13 bases between. The length of the CDR3 is 14 residues. DNA of the CDR3: TGCGCCAGCAGCATACAGGGTATTGACAATGAGCAGTTCTTC. Translation: CASSIQGIDNEQFF. Based on the CDR3 plus reference TRBV5-1 and TRBJ2-1, the full variable domain is KAGVTQTPRYLIKTRGQQVTLSCSPISGHRSVSWYQQTPGQGLQFLFEYFSETQRNKGNFPGRFSGRQFSNSRSEMNVSTLELGDSALYLCASSIQGIDNEQFFGPGTRLTVL.

This clonotype was found many times. The chain joins TRBV20-1 to TRBJ2-5; TRBD1 is a possible D gene (6 bases). The CDR3 is 13 residues long. Germline-derived CDR1 and CDR2 are DFQATT and SNEGSKA (reference sequence). The germline V and J ends were trimmed by 1 base and 6 bases, with 12 bases remaining between them. DNA of the CDR3: TGCAGTGCTAGAGGACCAGGGGTGAAGACCCAGTACTTC. It is translated as CSARGPGVKTQYF.

There are many counts of this clonotype. This chain joins TRBV7-3 and TRBJ2-6; D may be TRBD1 or TRBD2 (5 bases each). This CDR3 has 12 amino acids. The germline V and J ends were trimmed by 5 bases and 12 bases, with 11 bases remaining between them. CDR1 SGHTA and CDR2 FQGTGA come from the germline V gene. CDR3 DNA: TGTGCCAGCAGCCTCCCCGGGGCCGTCCTGACTTTC. This gives the protein CASSLPGAVLTF.

This clonotype was recorded a few times. The rearrangement uses TRBV7-9 and TRBJ1-1; no clear D. Germline V lookup: CDR1 SEHNR, CDR2 FQNEAQ (reference sequence). With 6 bases removed from V and 1 base from J, the gap between germline ends came to 9 bases. The CDR3 spans 13 residues. The CDR3 region has the DNA TGTGCCAGCAGTTCGCGGGAGAACACTGAAGCTTTCTTT. Protein: CASSSRENTEAFF.

This clonotype was counted between two and nine times. The chain links TRBV6-1 to TRBJ2-7, with 11 bases fitting TRBD2. V shed 11 bases and J 3 bases; nucleotides not matched to a gene: 36. Germline V gene lookup returns CDR1 MNHNS and CDR2 SASEGT. CDR3 size: 23 residues. The CDR3 protein is CAARTGRLEWGTSGPRVNYEQYF. In DNA form, the CDR3 reads TGTGCCGCCCGGACAGGTCGTCTCGAGTGGGGGACTAGCGGCCCCAGAGTCAACTACGAGCAGTACTTC.

This clonotype was observed at least ten times. The chain recombines TRBV7-3 with TRBJ2-3; the D gene is possibly TRBD2 (5 bases). The V and J ends lost 5 bases and 4 bases respectively, with 13 bases between them. CDR1 SGHTA and CDR2 FQGTGA come from the germline V gene. The CDR3 extends over 14 amino acids. This CDR3 is CASSLRGPADTQYF. The CDR3 coding sequence is TGTGCCAGCAGCCTCCGAGGGCCGGCAGATACGCAGTATTTT.

This clonotype has a handful of counts. The chain carries TRBV15 and TRBJ1-1; D is unclear. Looked up from germline, CDR1 is LNHNV and CDR2 is YYDKDF (reference sequence). Deletions cut 1 base from V and 3 bases from J, with 6 bases between. The CDR3 consists of 13 residues. The CDR3 DNA sequence: TGTGCCACCAGCAGAGGGCCGGACACTGAAGCTTTCTTT. Protein: CATSRGPDTEAFF.

This clonotype was observed a handful of times. The chain uses TRBV6-2 or TRBV6-3 and TRBJ2-7; TRBD1 agrees at 8 bases. Germline CDR1 and CDR2: MNHEY and SVGEGT. The ends lost 6 bases at V and 5 bases at J; junction bases unmatched: 6. This CDR3 is 13 amino acids long. The CDR3 DNA sequence: TGTGCCAGCAGGCCACAGGGACAGGACGAGCAGTACTTC. Translation: CASRPQGQDEQYF.

This clonotype was found many times. J is TRBJ2-3 and V is TRBV7-3, with 13 bases fitting TRBD2. CDR1 is SGHTA and CDR2 is FQGTGA in the germline V gene. The CDR3 totals 17 residues. V gave up 5 bases and J gave up 9 bases; unmatched junction bases: 14. The chain's CDR3 is CASSPNAVWTSGRTQYF. CDR3 coding DNA: TGTGCCAGCAGCCCAAACGCCGTTTGGACTAGCGGGAGAACGCAGTATTTT.

A few counts support this clonotype. The rearrangement uses TRBV4-1 and TRBJ2-3, with a possible D match to TRBD2 (5 bases). V was clipped by 3 bases and J by 5 bases, with 12 bases between them. In germline, CDR1 is MGHRA, CDR2 YSYEKL. This CDR3 is 14 amino acids long. For the CDR3, the DNA is TGCGCCAGCAGCCAGCTGAGAGGGCGAGATACGCAGTATTTT. Its protein is CASSQLRGRDTQYF.

Only a few counts were recorded for this clonotype. This chain links TRBV30 with TRBJ2-7, with a tentative D call TRBD1 (5 bases). From germline, CDR1 is GTSNPN and CDR2 SVGIG (reference sequence). The CDR3 length is 14 residues. Deletions cut 1 base from V and 3 bases from J, with 13 bases between. The CDR3 region has the DNA TGTGCCTGGAGTGGTTCAGGGTCTTTCTACGAGCAGTACTTC. This encodes CAWSGSGSFYEQYF.

This clonotype was observed a few times. The V call is TRBV13, the J call TRBJ2-1, with D possibly matching TRBD2 (6 bases). V lost 5 bases to trimming and J lost 6 bases, with 11 bases between them. Germline lookup yields CDR1 PRHDT and CDR2 FYEKMQ (reference sequence). The CDR3 has 13 residues. CDR3 nucleotides: TGTGCCAGCAGCGGCGGGACTGGCAATGAGCAGTTCTTC. Translating gives CASSGGTGNEQFF.

The chain combines TRBV5-1 with TRBJ1-3; D may be TRBD1 (6 bases). Trimming removed 9 bases at V and 0 bases at J, with 13 bases between. Germline CDR1 is SGHRS and CDR2 is YFSETQ. This CDR3 contains 14 residues. The CDR3 here is CATRDTYSGNTIYF. Here the CDR3 DNA reads TGCGCCACCAGGGACACCTACTCTGGAAACACCATATATTTT.

In this sample, this clonotype turned up many times. The chain recombines TRBV29-1 with TRBJ2-1; perhaps TRBD2 as D (6 bases). V lost 4 bases to trimming and J lost 0 bases, with 7 bases between them. There are 13 residues in the CDR3. Germline V lookup: CDR1 SQVTM, CDR2 ANQGSEA. For the CDR3, the DNA is TGCAGCGTTGCCGGGAGCTCCTACAATGAGCAGTTCTTC. Amino acids: CSVAGSSYNEQFF.

The rearrangement joins TRBV5-1 to TRBJ2-3; D remains unclear. Germline CDR1 reads SGHRS; CDR2 reads YFSETQ. This CDR3 has 12 residues. Trimming stripped 0 bases from V and 6 bases from J, with 5 bases between. Here the CDR3 DNA reads TGCGCCAGCAGCTTGGCCGGTGATACGCAGTATTTT. The encoded protein is CASSLAGDTQYF.

In this sample, this clonotype turned up many times. The chain recombines TRBV12-3 or TRBV12-4 with TRBJ1-5; D may be TRBD1 (5 bases). The V end was cut by 5 bases, the J end by 6 bases, with 11 bases between. The CDR3 length is 13 residues. The CDR3 spells CASSGTFPQPQHF. The DNA of the CDR3 is TGTGCCAGCAGTGGGACTTTCCCTCAGCCCCAGCATTTT.

The CDR3 nucleotides are TGCGCCAGCAGCCAAGAATGGGAATATAATTCACCCCTCCACTTT. This sequence encodes CASSQEWEYNSPLHF. The gene calls are TRBV4-1 and TRBJ1-6; no firm D call. CDR1 and CDR2 (germline): MGHRA, YSYEKL. V shed 0 bases and J shed 4 bases, with 7 bases lying between them. The CDR3 is made up of 15 amino acids.

The CDR3 sequence: CSVGYNEQFF. CDR3 DNA sequence: TGCAGCGTGGGCTACAATGAGCAGTTCTTC. The chain links TRBV29-1 to TRBJ2-1; no clear D. Germline V CDR1 and CDR2: SQVTM, ANQGSEA. CDR3 length: 10 amino acids. Trimming removed 6 bases at V and 3 bases at J, with 3 bases between.

This clonotype was counted at least ten times. The V call is TRBV18, the J call TRBJ2-1; D is ambiguous. The V end lost 6 bases, the J end lost 9 bases, and 18 bases lay between the germline ends. Germline V lookup: CDR1 KGHSH, CDR2 LQKENI. The CDR3 extends over 14 amino acids. The CDR3 reads CASSSLGTESEQFF. CDR3 nucleotide sequence: TGTGCCAGCTCTAGCCTCGGTACAGAAAGTGAGCAGTTCTTC.